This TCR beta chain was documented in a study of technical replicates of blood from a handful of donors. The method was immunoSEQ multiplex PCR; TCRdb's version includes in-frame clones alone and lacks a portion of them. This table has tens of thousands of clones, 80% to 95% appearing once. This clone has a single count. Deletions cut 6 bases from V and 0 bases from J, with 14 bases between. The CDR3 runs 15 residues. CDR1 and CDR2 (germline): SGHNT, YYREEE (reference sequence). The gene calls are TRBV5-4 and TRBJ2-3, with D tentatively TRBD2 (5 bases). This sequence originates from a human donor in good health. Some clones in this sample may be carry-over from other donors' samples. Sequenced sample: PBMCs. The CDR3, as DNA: TGTGCCAGCATCGAGGGCGGAACTAGCACAGATACGCAGTATTTT. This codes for CASIEGGTSTDTQYF.